The table lists the clone carrying this T cell receptor beta chain with a few counts. This sample was taken from a study of CD8 T cells in ankylosing spondylitis. TCRdb processed the 5' RACE reads anew with MiXCR; each CDR3 protein has one entry. The data contain more than 150,000 distinct CDR3 sequences, 10% to 15% of them singletons. Deletions cut 6 bases from V and 4 bases from J, with 9 bases between. This CDR3 is 13 amino acids long. Sequencing was performed on blood, either unsorted or a sorted T cell fraction (not recorded which). The receptor was derived from a female donor with ankylosing spondylitis or in good health (not recorded which). The rearrangement links TRBV12-3 or TRBV12-4 to TRBJ2-2; D is unresolved. The CDR3 protein is CASSKRSTGELFF. The CDR3 region has the DNA TGTGCCAGCAGCAAGAGATCCACCGGGGAGCTGTTTTTT.